This TCR beta chain was recovered during a study of cytomegalovirus exposure and HLA in healthy donors. General study results and limits: The study recorded around 160 TCR beta chains that were cytomegalovirus-associated.

Primers included in the PCR were 60 Vbeta and 13 Jbeta primers. Sequenced by immunoSEQ multiplex PCR; TCRdb stores in-frame clones only, minus some. The profile shows approximately 300,000 clones, approximately 85% of them singletons. In the case of this clone: Its antigen is not identified.

The sample comprised PBMCs. The clonotype originates from a woman aged 40 to 50 in good health and CMV-seropositive.

CDR3 nucleotides: TGTGCCAGCAGTTTAAGATTCCCAGTCTACGAGCAGTACTTC. Translated: CASSLRFPVYEQYF. J is TRBJ2-7 and V is TRBV27; D not certain. This CDR3 comprises 14 residues. Trimming pared 2 bases from V and 3 bases from J, leaving 11 bases between. From germline, CDR1 is MNHEY and CDR2 SMNVEV (reference sequence).